Below, one TCR beta chain is given with its context. What it binds is unknown. The CDR3 totals 15 residues. V was pared by 2 bases and J by 4 bases, with 3 bases of the junction left unmatched. The entry originates in a study of T cell repertoires in cytomegalovirus infection. Turning to the study itself: It was recently identified HLA-C-restricted and well-studied HLA-B-restricted CMV epitopes that the study used. Matching HLA type, along with CMV infection, was indicated by public TCR beta signatures. General study points: Of the TCR beta families, the public ones yielded a cumulative frequency that identified carriers of CMV plus the relevant HLA. Across the ex vivo response, the dominant clonotypes were HLA-C-restricted CMV-specific TCR beta clonotypes.

Using its own MiXCR run on the reads, TCRdb lists one record per CDR3 protein. The sample has fewer than 900,000 distinct CDR3 sequences; 25% to 30% are singletons. The TCR comes from a human donor in good health (CMV status not recorded). Some clones in this sample may be carry-over from other donors' samples. This material consisted of cultured CD8+ T cells from PBMCs, taken from culture after CMV antigen stimulation. The J gene is TRBJ1-1, the V gene TRBV12-3 or TRBV12-4, with TRBD1 matching 11 bases. The DNA for the CDR3 is TGTGCCAGCAGTTTAAGGACAGGGGGCGGCACTGAAGCTTTCTTT. It is translated as CASSLRTGGGTEAFF.